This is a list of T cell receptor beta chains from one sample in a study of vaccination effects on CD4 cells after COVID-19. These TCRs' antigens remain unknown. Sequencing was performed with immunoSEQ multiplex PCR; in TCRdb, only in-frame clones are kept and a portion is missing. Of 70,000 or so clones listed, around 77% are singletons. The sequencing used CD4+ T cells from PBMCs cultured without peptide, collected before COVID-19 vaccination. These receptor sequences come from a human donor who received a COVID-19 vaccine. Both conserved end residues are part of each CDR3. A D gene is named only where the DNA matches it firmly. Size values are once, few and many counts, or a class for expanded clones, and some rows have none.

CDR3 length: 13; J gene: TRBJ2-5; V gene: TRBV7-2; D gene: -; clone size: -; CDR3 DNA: TGTGCCAGCAGCTTCCAAGGAGGGGAGACCCAGTACTTC; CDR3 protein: CASSFQGGETQYF
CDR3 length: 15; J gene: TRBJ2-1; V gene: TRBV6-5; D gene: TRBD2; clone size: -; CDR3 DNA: TGTGCCAGCAGTCCCAGAATAGCGGGGGGCAATGAGCAGTTCTTC; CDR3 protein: CASSPRIAGGNEQFF
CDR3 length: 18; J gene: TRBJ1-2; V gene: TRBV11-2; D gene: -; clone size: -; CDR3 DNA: TGTGCCAGCAGCTTAAATCGAGACTCAGGGGTGTCCGGGCATGGCTACACCTTC; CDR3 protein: CASSLNRDSGVSGHGYTF
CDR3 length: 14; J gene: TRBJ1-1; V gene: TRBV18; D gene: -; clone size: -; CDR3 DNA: TGTGCCAGCTCACCGCCCGTTCGAGACCAAGCGGCTTTCTTT; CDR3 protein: CASSPPVRDQAAFF
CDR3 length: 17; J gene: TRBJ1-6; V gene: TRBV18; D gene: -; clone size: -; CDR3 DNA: TGTGCCAGCTCACCAGGGCAGCAAAGCTCCTATAATTCACCCCTCCACTTT; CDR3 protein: CASSPGQQSSYNSPLHF
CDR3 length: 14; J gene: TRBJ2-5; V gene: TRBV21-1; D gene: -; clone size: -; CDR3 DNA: TGTGCCAGCAGCAGTAGCAAGCCGAAAGAGACCCAGTACTTC; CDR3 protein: CASSSSKPKETQYF
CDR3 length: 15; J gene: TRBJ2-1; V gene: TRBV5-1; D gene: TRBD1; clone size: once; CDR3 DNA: TGCGCCAGCAGCTTTCAGGGGGATACCTACAATGAGCAGTTCTTC; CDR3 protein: CASSFQGDTYNEQFF
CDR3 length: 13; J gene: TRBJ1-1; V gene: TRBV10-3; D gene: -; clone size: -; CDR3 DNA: TGTGCCATCAGTGAGGAAAGCGACACTGAAGCTTTCTTT; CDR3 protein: CAISEESDTEAFF
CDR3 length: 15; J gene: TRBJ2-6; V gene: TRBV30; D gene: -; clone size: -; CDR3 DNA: TGTGCCTGGAGTGCCTCAAACTCTGGGGCCAACGTCCTGACTTTC; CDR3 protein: CAWSASNSGANVLTF
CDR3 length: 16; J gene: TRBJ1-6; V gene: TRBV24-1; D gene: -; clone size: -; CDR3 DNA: TGTGCCACCCCCGTCCCCGGGGGCTTCTATAATTCACCCCTCCACTTT; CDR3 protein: CATPVPGGFYNSPLHF
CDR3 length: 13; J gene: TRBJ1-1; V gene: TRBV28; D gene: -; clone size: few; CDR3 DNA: TGTGCCAGCAGCGCCGGGTTGAACACTGAAGCTTTCTTT; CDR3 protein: CASSAGLNTEAFF
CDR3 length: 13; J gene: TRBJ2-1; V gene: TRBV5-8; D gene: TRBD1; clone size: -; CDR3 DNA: TGTGCCACACCACCGAACAGGGGAGATGAGCAGTTCTTC; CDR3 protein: CATPPNRGDEQFF
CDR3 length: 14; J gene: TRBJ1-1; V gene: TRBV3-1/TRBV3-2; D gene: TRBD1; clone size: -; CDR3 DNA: TGTGCCAGCAGCCCACGGGACAGGGCCACTGAAGCTTTCTTT; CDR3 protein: CASSPRDRATEAFF
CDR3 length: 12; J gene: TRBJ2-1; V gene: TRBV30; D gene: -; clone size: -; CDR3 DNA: TGTGCCTGGCAGGGCTTTTACAATGAGCAGTTCTTC; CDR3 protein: CAWQGFYNEQFF
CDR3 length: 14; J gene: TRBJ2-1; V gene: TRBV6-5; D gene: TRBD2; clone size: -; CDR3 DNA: TGTGCCAGCAGGGCGGGGGGGGCCTACAATGAGCAGTTCTTC; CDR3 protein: CASRAGGAYNEQFF
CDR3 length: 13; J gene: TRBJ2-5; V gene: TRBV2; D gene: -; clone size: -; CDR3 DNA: TGTGCCAGCAGACCCGGGGTCCAAGAGACCCAGTACTTC; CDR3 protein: CASRPGVQETQYF
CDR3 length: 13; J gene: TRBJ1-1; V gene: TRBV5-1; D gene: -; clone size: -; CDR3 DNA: TGCGCCAGCAGCCTCGGGGACGGGGCTGAAGCTTTCTTT; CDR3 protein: CASSLGDGAEAFF
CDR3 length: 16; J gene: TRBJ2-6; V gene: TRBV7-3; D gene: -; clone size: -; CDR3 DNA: TGTGCCAGCAGCTTAATGGGGGGCTCTGGGGCCAACGTCCTGACTTTC; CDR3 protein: CASSLMGGSGANVLTF
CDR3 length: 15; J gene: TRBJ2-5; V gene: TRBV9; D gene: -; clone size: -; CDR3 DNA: TGTGCCAGCAGCGTAGCGACAGGTGGACTGGAGACCCAGTACTTC; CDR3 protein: CASSVATGGLETQYF
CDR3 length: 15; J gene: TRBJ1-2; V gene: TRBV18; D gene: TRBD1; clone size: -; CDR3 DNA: TGTGCCAGCTCACCAATGACAGGGGCCCCTATGAGCTACACCTTC; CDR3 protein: CASSPMTGAPMSYTF
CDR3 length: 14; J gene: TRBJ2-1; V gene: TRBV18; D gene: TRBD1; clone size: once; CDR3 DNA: TGTGCCAGCTCACCGAAGGGACAGGACAATGAGCAGTTCTTC; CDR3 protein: CASSPKGQDNEQFF
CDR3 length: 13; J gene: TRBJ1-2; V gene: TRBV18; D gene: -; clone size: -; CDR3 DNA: TGTGCCAGCTCACCACAGGGGACGGATGGCTACACCTTC; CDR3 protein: CASSPQGTDGYTF
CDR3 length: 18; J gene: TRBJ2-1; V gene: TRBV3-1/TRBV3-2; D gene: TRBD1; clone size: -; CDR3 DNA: TGTGCCAGCAGCCAACCGTTTGCCGGGACAGGGGGTCGAAATGAGCAGTTCTTC; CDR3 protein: CASSQPFAGTGGRNEQFF
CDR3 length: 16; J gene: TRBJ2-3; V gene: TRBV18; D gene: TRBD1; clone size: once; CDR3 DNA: TGTGCCAGCTCACTTACAGGGGGCCGAGGTACAGATACGCAGTATTTT; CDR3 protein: CASSLTGGRGTDTQYF
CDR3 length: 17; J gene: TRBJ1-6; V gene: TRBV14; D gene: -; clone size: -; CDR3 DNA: TGTGCCAGCAGCCCCTCCTCTCGGAGTCCGGTAAATTCACCCCTCCACTTT; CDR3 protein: CASSPSSRSPVNSPLHF
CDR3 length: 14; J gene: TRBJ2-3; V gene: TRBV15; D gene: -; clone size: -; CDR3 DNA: TGTGCCACCAGCAGAACTATAAACACAGATACGCAGTATTTT; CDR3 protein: CATSRTINTDTQYF
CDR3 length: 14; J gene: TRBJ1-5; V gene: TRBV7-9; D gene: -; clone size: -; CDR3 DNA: TGTGCCAGCAGCATTTCAGGATCCAATCAGCCCCAGCATTTT; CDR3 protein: CASSISGSNQPQHF
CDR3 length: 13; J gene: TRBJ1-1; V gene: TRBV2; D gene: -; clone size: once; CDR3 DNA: TGTGCCAGCGAAAGGGGTGTGAACACTGAAGCTTTCTTT; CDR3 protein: CASERGVNTEAFF
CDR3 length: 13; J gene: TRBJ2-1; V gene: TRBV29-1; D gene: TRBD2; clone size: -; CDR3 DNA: TGCAGCGTGTCTAGCGGGGGCTACAATGAGCAGTTCTTC; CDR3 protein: CSVSSGGYNEQFF
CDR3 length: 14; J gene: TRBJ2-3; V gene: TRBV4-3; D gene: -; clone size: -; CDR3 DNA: TGCGCCAGCAGCCAAAGGGGGGGCCCAGATACGCAGTATTTT; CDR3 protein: CASSQRGGPDTQYF
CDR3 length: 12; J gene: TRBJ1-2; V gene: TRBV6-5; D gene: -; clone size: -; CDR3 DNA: TGTGCCAGCAGCAGGGATAACTATGGCTACACCTTC; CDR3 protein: CASSRDNYGYTF
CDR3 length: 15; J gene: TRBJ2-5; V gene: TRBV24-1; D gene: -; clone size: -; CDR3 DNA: TGTGCCACCAGTGATCCCAAGACAGTGCAAGAGACCCAGTACTTC; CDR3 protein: CATSDPKTVQETQYF
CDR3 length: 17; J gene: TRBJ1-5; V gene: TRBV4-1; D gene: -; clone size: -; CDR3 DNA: TGCGCCAGCAGCCGGGCGGGCTCAGACTTTAGCAATCAGCCCCAGCATTTT; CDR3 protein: CASSRAGSDFSNQPQHF
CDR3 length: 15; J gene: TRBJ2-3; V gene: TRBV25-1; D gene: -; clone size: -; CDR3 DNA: TGTGCCAGCAGGGGGCGTGGCGGCATCACAGATACGCAGTATTTT; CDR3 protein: CASRGRGGITDTQYF
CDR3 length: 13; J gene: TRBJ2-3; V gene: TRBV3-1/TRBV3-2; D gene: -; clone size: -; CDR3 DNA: TGTGCCAGCAGCCAACTAATGGGGAATACGCAGTATTTT; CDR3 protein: CASSQLMGNTQYF
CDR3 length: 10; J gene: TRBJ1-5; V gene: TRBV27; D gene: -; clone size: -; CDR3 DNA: TGTGCCAGCAGCTGTCAGCCCCAGCATTTT; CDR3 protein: CASSCQPQHF
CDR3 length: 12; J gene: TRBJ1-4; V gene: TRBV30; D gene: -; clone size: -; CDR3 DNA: TGTGCCTGGAGTGGGGGGAGGGAAAAACTGTTTTTT; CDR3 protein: CAWSGGREKLFF
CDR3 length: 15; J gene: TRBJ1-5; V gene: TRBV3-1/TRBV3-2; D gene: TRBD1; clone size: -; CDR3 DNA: TGTGCCAGCAGCCAAGCTTACAGGGGGCATCAGCCCCAGCATTTT; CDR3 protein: CASSQAYRGHQPQHF
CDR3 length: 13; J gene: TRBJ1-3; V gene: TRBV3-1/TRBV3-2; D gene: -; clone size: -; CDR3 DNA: TGTGCCAGCAGCCAAGCCGCCGGAAACACCATATATTTT; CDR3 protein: CASSQAAGNTIYF
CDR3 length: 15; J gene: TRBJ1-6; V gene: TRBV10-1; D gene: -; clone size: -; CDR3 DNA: TGCGCCAGCAGTGGCAGACCGGGCTCGAATTCACCCCTCCACTTT; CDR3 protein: CASSGRPGSNSPLHF
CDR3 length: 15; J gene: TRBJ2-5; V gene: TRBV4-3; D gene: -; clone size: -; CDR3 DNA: TGCGCCAGCAGCCACGGAGGACAGGGAGGGGAGACCCAGTACTTC; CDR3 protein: CASSHGGQGGETQYF
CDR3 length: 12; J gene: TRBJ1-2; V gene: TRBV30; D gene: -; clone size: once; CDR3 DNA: TGTGCCTGGAGGAAGTTTAATACTGGCTACACCTTC; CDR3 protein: CAWRKFNTGYTF
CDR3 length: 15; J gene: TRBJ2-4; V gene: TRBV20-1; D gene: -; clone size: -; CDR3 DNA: TGCAGTGCTAGTTACGAGTCTCTAGCCAAAAACATTCAGTACTTC; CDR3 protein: CSASYESLAKNIQYF
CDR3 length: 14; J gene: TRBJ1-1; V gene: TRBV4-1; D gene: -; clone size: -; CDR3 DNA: TGCGCCAGCAGCCAGGGGGGGCCTCCTCTTGGGACTTTCTTT; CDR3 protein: CASSQGGPPLGTFF
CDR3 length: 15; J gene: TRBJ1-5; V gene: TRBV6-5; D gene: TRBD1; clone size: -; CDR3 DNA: TGTGCCAGCAGTTATCCCAGGGGGCAGGATCAGCCCCAGCATTTT; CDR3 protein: CASSYPRGQDQPQHF
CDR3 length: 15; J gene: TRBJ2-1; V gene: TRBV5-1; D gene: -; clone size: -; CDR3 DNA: TGCGCCAGCAGCCCACGAGGGGGGGGTGACAATGAGCAGTTCTTC; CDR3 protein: CASSPRGGGDNEQFF
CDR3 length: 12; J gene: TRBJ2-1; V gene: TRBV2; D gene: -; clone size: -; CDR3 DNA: TGTGCCAGCAGTCAGGTTAATATCGAGCAGTTCTTC; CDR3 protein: CASSQVNIEQFF
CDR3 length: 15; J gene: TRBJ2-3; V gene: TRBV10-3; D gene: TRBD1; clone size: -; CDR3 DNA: TGTGCCATCAGTGACGTGGGACAGGGGCCAGATACGCAGTATTTT; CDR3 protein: CAISDVGQGPDTQYF